The source of this T cell receptor beta chain is a study of blood T cell repertoires in COVID-19. This clone was seen a single time. Generated by immunoSEQ multiplex PCR, the TCRdb table keeps only in-frame clones and is missing some. The sample yields 200,000 to 250,000 clones, under 85% seen once. This TCR was recovered from a woman in her twenties or thirties with COVID-19, enrolled during active disease. Source material: peripheral blood.

The CDR3 DNA reads TGTGCCAGCAGCCTAGGACAGGGAGAGGGCGAGCAGTACTTC. This sequence encodes CASSLGQGEGEQYF. This chain uses TRBV7-9 with TRBJ2-7, with 8 bases matching TRBD1. V shed 5 bases, J shed 6 bases, and the junction held 9 bases outside the gene matches. The CDR3 loop spans 14 amino acids. The germline V gene encodes CDR1 SEHNR and CDR2 FQNEAQ (reference sequence). Filled out from reference TRBV7-9 and TRBJ2-7, the complete variable domain reads DTGVSQNPRHKITKRGQNVTFRCDPISEHNRLYWYRQTLGQGPEFLTYFQNEAQLEKSRLLSDRFSAERPKGSFSTLEIQRTEQGDSAMYLCASSLGQGEGEQYFGPGTRLTVT.